The source of this T cell receptor beta chain is a study of T-cell memory formation after mild COVID-19. Study overall: In these data, TCR clusters were largely donor specific. Study-level results: Pre-infection memory harbored some responding clones, suggesting cross-reactive memory joined. Among CD4+ contracting clones, most were CM and EM, and CD8+ ones EMRA. Clones contracting over day 15 to 85 were CD4/CD8 balanced, with later expanders leaning CD4+.

This clonotype came up a few times. What it recognizes is unknown. From the 5' RACE reads, TCRdb called clonotypes with MiXCR, one entry per CDR3 protein. The sample records approximately 480,000 distinct CDR3 sequences, 18% being singletons. Sequenced: PBMCs or a T cell subset sorted from them (not recorded which). The clonotype was recovered from an adult woman who had mild COVID-19 (a few samples of this study predate the infection). Cell type and time point are not known.

CDR3 DNA sequence: TGTGCCAGCAGCCCCCTTGGGATTTATGATGGCTACACCTTC. It translates to CASSPLGIYDGYTF. V is TRBV3-1 and J is TRBJ1-2; D call uncertain. This CDR3 is 14 amino acids long. Germline-derived CDR1 and CDR2 are LGHDT and YNNKEL (reference sequence). V was shortened by 4 bases and J by 6 bases, with 15 bases between the two germline ends. Full variable domain (missing parts from reference TRBV3-1 and TRBJ1-2): DTAVSQTPKYLVTQMGNDKSIKCEQNLGHDTMYWYKQDSKKFLKIMFSYNNKELIINETVPNRFSPKSPDKAHLNLHINSLELGDSAVYFCASSPLGIYDGYTFGSGTRLTVV.